Below are 13 T cell receptor beta chains sequenced from a single sample in a study of OX40 agonist ivuxolimab in advanced cancers. Repertoires were generated with immunoSEQ multiplex PCR, while TCRdb's copy carries only in-frame clones and drops some. This sample has 75,000 to 85,000 clones, with around 86% found just once. Sequencing was performed on CD4+ or CD8+ T cells sorted from blood, taken in a trial of the OX40 agonist ivuxolimab. Receptors were obtained from an adult with an advanced solid tumor such as melanoma, head and neck, liver or kidney cancer.

The chain employs TRBV7-3 and TRBJ2-5; D ambiguous. Germline CDR1 and CDR2: SGHTA and FQGTGA. The CDR3 length is 15 residues. Trimming stripped 2 bases from V and 5 bases from J, with 15 bases between. CDR3 nucleotide sequence: TGTGCCAGCAGCTTACCTGAAGTAGGAGAGGAGACCCAGTACTTC. Translating gives CASSLPEVGEETQYF.

The rearrangement uses TRBV2 and TRBJ1-2; 7 positions agree with TRBD1. In germline, CDR1 is SNHLY, CDR2 FYNNEI. After removal of 8 bases from V and 5 bases from J, the junction contained 14 bases not matched to a gene. The CDR3 spans 15 residues. CDR3 DNA: TGTGCCAGCGGGTCCTTCGTAGGGACAGCTTATGGCTACACCTTC. Its translation: CASGSFVGTAYGYTF.

The rearrangement joins TRBV4-1 to TRBJ2-3; either TRBD1 or TRBD2 may supply D (5 bases each). Per germline, CDR1 MGHRA and CDR2 YSYEKL. This CDR3 contains 18 residues. Trimming stripped 0 bases from V and 7 bases from J, with 23 bases between. For the CDR3, the DNA is TGCGCCAGCAGCCAAGAACCCGGGGCATTTGGGCGGAGGAATACGCAGTATTTT. Encoded protein: CASSQEPGAFGRRNTQYF.

The chain links TRBV28 to TRBJ1-2; TRBD1 is a possible D gene (6 bases). Germline V gene sequence: CDR1 MDHEN, CDR2 SYDVKM. Trimming removed 4 bases from V and 5 bases from J, with 32 bases in between. This CDR3 is built from 20 residues. CDR3 amino acids: CASSSLIEGVDFLRLYGYTF. For the CDR3, the DNA is TGTGCCAGCAGTTCCTTAATAGAGGGGGTAGACTTTCTCCGACTTTATGGCTACACCTTC.

The V and J genes are TRBV7-9 and TRBJ2-1; 7 bases are shared with TRBD2. With 2 bases clipped from V and 4 bases from J, the junction kept 8 bases outside the gene matches. The germline V gene encodes CDR1 SEHNR and CDR2 FQNEAQ (reference sequence). CDR3 size: 16 residues. CDR3: CASSLTLADLYNEQFF. The CDR3 DNA is TGTGCCAGCAGCTTAACGCTAGCGGACCTATACAATGAGCAGTTCTTC.

The chain links TRBV6-5 to TRBJ1-2; TRBD1 might be the D (6 bases). The germline gives CDR1 MNHEY, CDR2 SVGAGI. V was cut by 6 bases and J by 3 bases, with 17 bases left in between. CDR3 length: 15 residues. CDR3 in amino acids: CASRTGTPAYYGYTF. The CDR3 nucleotides read TGTGCCAGCAGGACCGGGACACCTGCTTACTATGGCTACACCTTC.

CDR3 protein: CASSSAGGSYNEQFF. The DNA of the CDR3 is TGTGCCAGCAGCTCCGCAGGGGGGTCCTACAATGAGCAGTTCTTC. This chain joins TRBV7-3 and TRBJ2-1, with TRBD1 as a possible D gene (7 bases). V lost 4 bases, J lost 1 base, and 11 bases lay in between. CDR1 is SGHTA and CDR2 is FQGTGA in the germline V gene. CDR3 length equals 15 residues.

This clone appeared once. The J gene is TRBJ2-1, the V gene TRBV7-3, with no clear D. The CDR3 spans 14 residues. Germline assignment: CDR1 SGHTA and CDR2 FQGTGA. V dropped 5 bases and J dropped 5 bases, with 13 bases sitting between them. The DNA of the CDR3 is TGTGCCAGCAGCAAGATGTCCGGAAACAATGAGCAGTTCTTC. Protein sequence: CASSKMSGNNEQFF.

The chain joins TRBV6-1 to TRBJ1-1, with D possibly being TRBD1 (5 bases). Trimming stripped 1 base from V and 4 bases from J, with 13 bases between. This CDR3 comprises 15 residues. Germline V gene lookup returns CDR1 MNHNS and CDR2 SASEGT. The CDR3 here is CASSEEWGMGTEAFF. The CDR3 nucleotides read TGTGCCAGCAGTGAAGAATGGGGCATGGGCACTGAAGCTTTCTTT.

This clone was counted a few times. The chain has TRBV7-2 and TRBJ2-7, with unresolved D. The V end lost 1 base, the J end lost 0 bases, and 10 bases lay between the germline ends. Germline V gene sequence: CDR1 SGHTA, CDR2 FQGNSA. CDR3 size: 15 residues. Here the CDR3 reads CASSLGALSSYEQYF. The CDR3 coding sequence is TGTGCCAGCAGCTTAGGGGCATTGAGCTCCTACGAGCAGTACTTC.

This clone came up once. The genes are TRBV7-9 and TRBJ1-6; D unclear. V lost 5 bases, J lost 8 bases, and 10 bases lay in between. Germline-derived CDR1 and CDR2 are SEHNR and FQNEAQ (reference sequence). This CDR3 has 13 residues. CDR3 nucleotides: TGTGCCAGCAGCCCAAGGACGGATTCACCCCTCCACTTT. This encodes CASSPRTDSPLHF.

This sequence joins TRBV5-1 and TRBJ2-7; 7 bases are a match to TRBD1. This CDR3 contains 14 residues. J was trimmed by 5 bases and V by 3 bases; bases with no gene match: 8. Per germline, CDR1 SGHRS and CDR2 YFSETQ. The CDR3 bases are TGCGCCAGCAGCTCTTCGCCAGGGGGTGACGAGCAGTACTTC. It yields the protein CASSSSPGGDEQYF.

This clone was recorded once. The chain links TRBV18 to TRBJ1-1, with 7 positions matching TRBD1. V shed 6 bases and J 7 bases; nucleotides not matched to a gene: 14. The CDR3 is 15 residues long. CDR1 is KGHSH, CDR2 LQKENI, per germline. CDR3: CASSSYDRVVVEAFF. CDR3 coding DNA: TGTGCCAGCTCTTCCTACGACAGGGTGGTCGTTGAAGCTTTCTTT.